Sequencing of this T cell receptor (beta chain) was carried out in a study of early T cells in non-severe SARS-CoV-2 infection. Points from the study as a whole: Matching results from VDJdb favored anti-spike CD8 responses, leaving private and CD4 specificities undetected.

Researchers attached unique molecular identifiers to individual cDNA molecules. From the 5' RACE reads, TCRdb called clonotypes with MiXCR, one entry per CDR3 protein. This repertoire shows approximately 65,000 distinct CDR3 sequences, more than 10% found once; its top ten account for under 2%. This CDR3 spans 17 amino acids. Per the germline V gene, CDR1 is SGHTA and CDR2 is FQGNSA. Losses at the gene ends were 4 bases for V and 2 bases for J; bases not matched to a gene: 11. As concerns this clonotype: Its cognate antigen is unknown.

Sequenced material: whole blood. This sequence joins TRBV7-2 and TRBJ2-1, with 7 bases lining up with TRBD2. The receptor comes from an adult who was a healthcare worker with PCR-confirmed SARS-CoV-2 infection or an uninfected control (not recorded which). The CDR3 region has the DNA TGTGCCAGCAGCTCCCCCCTTTTGCTAGCGGCCTACAATGAGCAGTTCTTC. Amino acids: CASSSPLLLAAYNEQFF.